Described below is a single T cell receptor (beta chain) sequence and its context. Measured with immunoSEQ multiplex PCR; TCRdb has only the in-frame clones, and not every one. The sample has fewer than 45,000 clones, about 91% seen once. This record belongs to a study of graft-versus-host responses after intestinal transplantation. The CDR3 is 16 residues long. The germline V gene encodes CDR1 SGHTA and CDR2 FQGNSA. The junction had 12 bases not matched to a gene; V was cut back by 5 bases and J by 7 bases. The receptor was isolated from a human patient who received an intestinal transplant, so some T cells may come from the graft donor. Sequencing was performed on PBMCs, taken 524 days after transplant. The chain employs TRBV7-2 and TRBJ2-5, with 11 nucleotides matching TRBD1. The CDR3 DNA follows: TGTGCCAGCAGCATTGGGACAGGGGGTGTCCGGGGGACCCAGTACTTC. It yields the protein CASSIGTGGVRGTQYF.